The entry below gives a single T cell receptor beta chain sequence along with its context. This entry belongs to a study of blood T cell repertoires in COVID-19. Study overall: Material from acute and convalescent COVID-19 was sourced from the United States, Italy and Spain. Sources were T cells, B-cell-depleted T cells, or PBMCs; the material itself was cDNA or gDNA.

J was trimmed by 1 base and V by 6 bases; bases with no gene match: 6. Germline values: CDR1 MNHNY, CDR2 SVGAGI (reference sequence). The CDR3 extends over 16 amino acids. Original processing notes: By means of reference gene primer amplification, nucleated cell counts were estimated. The protocol was immunoSEQ multiplex PCR, while the TCRdb copy is restricted to in-frame clones and leaves out a portion. The V and J calls and clone size are taken from that table; D and trimming were inferred from the DNA. Here the sample spans 280,000 or so clones, around 87% being singletons. Material: peripheral blood. The rearrangement joins TRBV6-6 to TRBJ2-5; the match to TRBD2 covers 12 bases. This sequence was found in a woman between 25 and 40 years old who had recovered from COVID-19. CDR3 nucleotide sequence: TGTGCCAGCAGCCGTAGACTAGCGGGAGCCCAAGAGACCCAGTACTTC. The encoded protein is CASSRRLAGAQETQYF.